This is a list of T cell receptor beta chains from one sample in a study of T cell clusters in autoimmune cytopenias. From the multiplex PCR reads, TCRdb lists one entry per CDR3 protein and no DNA. This repertoire includes 9,500 to 11,000 distinct CDR3 sequences. The same sample was also used in a study of T cell repertoires in aging, cancer and after chemotherapy.

The sample comprised peripheral blood. Every receptor here comes from a human donor in good health. Each CDR3 is given with its conserved first and last residue. Size is omitted from some rows. Given values are once, few, many or a class for expanded clones.

V: TRBV29-1; size: medium-sized; J: TRBJ2-5; CDR3: CSVESQYQETQYF
V: TRBV6-5; size: medium-sized; J: TRBJ2-7; CDR3: CASSYSTDTAYEQYF
V: TRBV7-9; size: medium-sized; J: TRBJ2-5; CDR3: CASSSELLQETQYF
V: TRBV28; size: -; J: TRBJ1-2; CDR3: CASSHDLGHYGYTF
V: TRBV20-1; size: medium-sized; J: TRBJ1-2; CDR3: CSARVTGRGYGYTF
V: TRBV19; size: -; J: TRBJ1-3; CDR3: CASSRTPPNGDRGFSGNTIYF
V: TRBV6-5; size: -; J: TRBJ2-5; CDR3: CANSAHLGRATVPGTQYF
V: TRBV28; size: -; J: TRBJ2-3; CDR3: CASSSWGEGSTDTQYF
V: TRBV29-1; size: medium-sized; J: TRBJ2-3; CDR3: CSATYGGGLDTQYF
V: TRBV20-1; size: medium-sized; J: TRBJ1-2; CDR3: CSAPLGQGNYGYTF
V: TRBV7-2; size: -; J: TRBJ2-1; CDR3: CASSLESFGGPYNEQFF
V: TRBV18; size: medium-sized; J: TRBJ1-2; CDR3: CASSPDWTDYGYTF
V: TRBV30; size: medium-sized; J: TRBJ1-1; CDR3: CAWVRRGNTEAFF
V: TRBV6-1; size: medium-sized; J: TRBJ2-1; CDR3: CASRGDLSSYNEQFF